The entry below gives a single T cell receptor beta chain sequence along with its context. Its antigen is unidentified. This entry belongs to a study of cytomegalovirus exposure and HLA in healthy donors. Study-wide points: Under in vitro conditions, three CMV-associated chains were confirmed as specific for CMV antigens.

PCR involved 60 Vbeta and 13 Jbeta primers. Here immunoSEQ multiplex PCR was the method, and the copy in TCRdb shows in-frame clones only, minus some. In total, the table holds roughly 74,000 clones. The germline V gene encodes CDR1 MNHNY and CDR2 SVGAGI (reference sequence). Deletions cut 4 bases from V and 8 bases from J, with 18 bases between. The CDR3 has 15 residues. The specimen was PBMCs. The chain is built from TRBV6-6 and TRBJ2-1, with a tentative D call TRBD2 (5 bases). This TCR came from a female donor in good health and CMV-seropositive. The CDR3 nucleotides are TGTGCCAGCAGTTTTACTAGTGTTTCACTTCATGAGCAGTTCTTC. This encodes CASSFTSVSLHEQFF.